These 8 T cell receptor beta chains originate from one sample sequenced in a study of blood T cell repertoires in COVID-19. Some clones are missing from TCRdb's copy, which holds only in-frame ones; the method was immunoSEQ multiplex PCR. This table holds approximately 50,000 clones, 65% to 90% found once. The sample was peripheral blood. The receptors stem from a human donor in a cohort sampled during active COVID-19.

J is TRBJ1-5 and V is TRBV28; 8 nucleotides line up with TRBD1. The CDR3 is 16 residues long. Germline values: CDR1 MDHEN, CDR2 SYDVKM. The ends lost 9 bases at V and 7 bases at J; junction bases unmatched: 17. The CDR3 sequence is CASRTGTGELEQPQHF. DNA of the CDR3: TGTGCCAGTAGAACGGGGACAGGCGAGTTAGAGCAGCCCCAGCATTTT.

This chain joins TRBV5-6 and TRBJ2-3, with D perhaps TRBD2 (8 bases). Germline V lookup: CDR1 SGHDT, CDR2 YYEEEE. The CDR3 consists of 16 residues. V was shortened by 4 bases and J by 9 bases, with 24 bases between the two germline ends. CDR3: CASSTPGGTRGRTQYF. CDR3 coding DNA: TGTGCCAGCAGCACCCCTGGGGGGACTAGGGGGCGGACGCAGTATTTT. Based on the CDR3 plus reference TRBV5-6 and TRBJ2-3, the full variable domain is DAGVTQSPTHLIKTRGQQVTLRCSPKSGHDTVSWYQQALGQGPQFIFQYYEEEERQRGNFPDRFSGHQFPNYSSELNVNALLLGDSALYLCASSTPGGTRGRTQYFGPGTRLTVL.

The V call is TRBV15, the J call TRBJ2-2; 8 bases fit TRBD2. V lost 7 bases, J lost 4 bases, and 5 bases stayed unmatched. The CDR3 is 14 amino acids. Germline CDR1 LNHNV, CDR2 YYDKDF (reference sequence). Here the CDR3 DNA reads TGTGCCACCAAGCGGGAGCACCCCACCGGGGAGCTGTTTTTT. Amino acid sequence: CATKREHPTGELFF.

The V and J genes are TRBV7-9 and TRBJ2-5, with D perhaps TRBD2 (5 bases). Germline V gene sequence: CDR1 SEHNR, CDR2 FQNEAQ (reference sequence). Trimming stripped 5 bases from V and 5 bases from J, with 21 bases between. The CDR3 extends over 16 amino acids. DNA of the CDR3: TGTGCCAGCAGCCCCCGGACGGGATCGGTGTACGAGACCCAGTACTTC. Its protein is CASSPRTGSVYETQYF.

This chain connects TRBV7-6 to TRBJ1-4, with 9 bases matching TRBD1. CDR1 SGHVS and CDR2 FNYEAQ come from the germline V gene. The ends lost 5 bases at V and 8 bases at J; junction bases unmatched: 6. The CDR3 consists of 14 residues. The CDR3 DNA sequence: TGTGCCAGCAGCGCCGGGACAGGGTACGAAAAACTGTTTTTT. It specifies CASSAGTGYEKLFF.

The chain joins TRBV25-1 to TRBJ2-7; the match to TRBD1 covers 9 bases. V was pared by 6 bases and J by 2 bases, with 2 bases of the junction left unmatched. Germline V gene sequence: CDR1 MGHDK, CDR2 SYGVNS. CDR3 length equals 13 residues. CDR3 sequence: CASSGTGPYEQYF. CDR3 in DNA: TGTGCCAGCAGCGGGACAGGGCCCTACGAGCAGTACTTC.

The chain links TRBV29-1 to TRBJ1-1, with a weak D call TRBD1 (6 bases). CDR3 length equals 15 residues. The germline V gene has CDR1 SQVTM and CDR2 ANQGSEA. V shed 4 bases and J shed 1 base, with 16 bases lying between them. Here the CDR3 reads CSVAGTLHRNTEAFF. The CDR3 bases are TGCAGCGTTGCCGGGACACTGCACCGGAACACTGAAGCTTTCTTT.

This chain joins TRBV7-9 and TRBJ2-2; 7 positions agree with TRBD1. The CDR3 spans 15 residues. Looked up from germline, CDR1 is SEHNR and CDR2 is FQNEAQ (reference sequence). J lost 3 bases, V lost 5 bases, and 6 bases had no gene match. This CDR3 reads CASSIPGQHTGELFF. In DNA form, the CDR3 reads TGTGCCAGCAGCATCCCGGGACAGCACACCGGGGAGCTGTTTTTT.